This T cell receptor beta chain was recovered during a study of blood T cell repertoires in COVID-19. Study information: Specimens from acute and convalescent COVID-19 originated in the United States, Italy and Spain. PBMCs, B-cell-depleted T cells, or T cells provided the cDNA or gDNA that made up the material.

In germline, CDR1 is SGHRS, CDR2 YFSETQ. Trimming took 4 bases from V and 4 from J, leaving 20 bases between them. CDR3 size: 16 residues. As processed by the authors: Cell counts per sample came from amplifying reference gene primers. Clones were sequenced by immunoSEQ multiplex PCR, and TCRdb holds only the in-frame ones, with some missing. That table gives V, J and clone size, and the DNA gave D and trimming. The sample yields 100,000 or so clones, 65% to 80% seen once. The rearrangement links TRBV5-1 to TRBJ1-1; a possible D gene is TRBD1 (6 bases). Input material: peripheral blood. This TCR was sampled from a woman in her sixties or seventies with acute or convalescent COVID-19. The CDR3 nucleotides are TGCGCCAGCAGCCCGGCCGGCAGGGGCCTGGGCACTGAAGCTTTCTTT. Protein sequence: CASSPAGRGLGTEAFF.